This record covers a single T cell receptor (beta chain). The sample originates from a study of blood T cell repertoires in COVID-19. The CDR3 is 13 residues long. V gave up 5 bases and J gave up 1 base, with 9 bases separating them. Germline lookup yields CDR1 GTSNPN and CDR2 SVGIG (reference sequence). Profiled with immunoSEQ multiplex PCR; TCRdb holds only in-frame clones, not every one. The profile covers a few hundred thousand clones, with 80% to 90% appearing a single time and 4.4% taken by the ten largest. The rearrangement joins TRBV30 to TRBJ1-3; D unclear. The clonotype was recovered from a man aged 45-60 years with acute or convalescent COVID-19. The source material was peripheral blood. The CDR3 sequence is CAWDSGSGNTIYF. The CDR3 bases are TGTGCCTGGGACTCGGGGTCTGGAAACACCATATATTTT.